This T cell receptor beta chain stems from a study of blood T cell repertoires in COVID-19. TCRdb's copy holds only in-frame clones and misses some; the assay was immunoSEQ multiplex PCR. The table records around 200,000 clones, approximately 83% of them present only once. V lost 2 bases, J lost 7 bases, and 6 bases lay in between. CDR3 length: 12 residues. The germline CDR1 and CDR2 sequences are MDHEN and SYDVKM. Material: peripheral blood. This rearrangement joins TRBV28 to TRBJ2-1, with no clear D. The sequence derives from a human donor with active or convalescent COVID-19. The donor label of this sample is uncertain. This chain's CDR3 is CASSLPGNEQFF. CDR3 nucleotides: TGTGCCAGCAGTTTACCCGGGAATGAGCAGTTCTTC.